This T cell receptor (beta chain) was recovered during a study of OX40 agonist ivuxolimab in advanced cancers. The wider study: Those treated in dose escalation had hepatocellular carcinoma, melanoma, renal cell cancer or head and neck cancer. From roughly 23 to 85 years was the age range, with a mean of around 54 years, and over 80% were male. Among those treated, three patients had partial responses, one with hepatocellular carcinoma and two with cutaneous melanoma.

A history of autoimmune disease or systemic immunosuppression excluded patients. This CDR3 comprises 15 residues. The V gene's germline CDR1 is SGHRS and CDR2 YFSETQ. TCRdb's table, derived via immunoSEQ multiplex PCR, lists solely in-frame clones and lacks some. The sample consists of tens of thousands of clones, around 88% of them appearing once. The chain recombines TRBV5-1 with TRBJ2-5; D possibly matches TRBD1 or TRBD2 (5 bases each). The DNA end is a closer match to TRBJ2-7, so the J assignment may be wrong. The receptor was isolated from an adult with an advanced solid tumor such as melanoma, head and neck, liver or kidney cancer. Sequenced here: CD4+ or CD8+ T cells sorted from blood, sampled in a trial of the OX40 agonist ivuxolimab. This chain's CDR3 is CASSLGIGASYEQYF. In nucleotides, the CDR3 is TGCGCCAGCAGCTTGGGTATCGGGGCTTCCTACGAGCAGTACTTC.